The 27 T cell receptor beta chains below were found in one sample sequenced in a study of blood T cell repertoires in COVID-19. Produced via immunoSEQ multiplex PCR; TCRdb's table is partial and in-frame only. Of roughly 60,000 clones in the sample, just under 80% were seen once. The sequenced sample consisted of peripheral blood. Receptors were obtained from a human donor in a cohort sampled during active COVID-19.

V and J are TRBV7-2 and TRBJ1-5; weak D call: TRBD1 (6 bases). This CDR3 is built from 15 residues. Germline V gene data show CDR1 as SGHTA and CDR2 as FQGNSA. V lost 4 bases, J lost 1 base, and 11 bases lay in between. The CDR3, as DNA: TGTGCCAGCAGCTCGACAGGCCTGAGCAATCAGCCCCAGCATTTT. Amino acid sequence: CASSSTGLSNQPQHF.

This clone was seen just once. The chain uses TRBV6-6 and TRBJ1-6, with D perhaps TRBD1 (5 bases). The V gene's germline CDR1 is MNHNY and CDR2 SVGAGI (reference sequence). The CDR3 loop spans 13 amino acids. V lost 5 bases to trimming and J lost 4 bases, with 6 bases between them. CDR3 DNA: TGTGCCAGCAGTACAGGTTATAATTCACCCCTCCACTTT. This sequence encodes CASSTGYNSPLHF.

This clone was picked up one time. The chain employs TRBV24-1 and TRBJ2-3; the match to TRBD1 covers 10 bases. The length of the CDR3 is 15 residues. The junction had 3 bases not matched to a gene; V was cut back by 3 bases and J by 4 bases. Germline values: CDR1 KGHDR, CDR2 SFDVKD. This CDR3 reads CATSDDRGPADTQYF. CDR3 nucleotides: TGTGCCACCAGTGATGACAGGGGGCCGGCAGATACGCAGTATTTT.

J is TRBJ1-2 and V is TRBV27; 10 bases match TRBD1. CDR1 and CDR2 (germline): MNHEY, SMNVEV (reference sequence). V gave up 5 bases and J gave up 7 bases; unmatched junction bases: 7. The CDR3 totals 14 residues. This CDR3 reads CASSLTGGAVGYTF. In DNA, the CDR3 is TGTGCCAGCAGTCTGACAGGGGGCGCGGTTGGCTACACCTTC.

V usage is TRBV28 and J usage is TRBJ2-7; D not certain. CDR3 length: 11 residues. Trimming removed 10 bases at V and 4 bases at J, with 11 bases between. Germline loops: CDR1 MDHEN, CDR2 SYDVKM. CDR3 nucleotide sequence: TGTGCCATCGCTAGGAATTACGAGCAGTACTTC. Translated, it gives CAIARNYEQYF. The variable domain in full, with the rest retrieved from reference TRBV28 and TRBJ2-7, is DVKVTQSSRYLVKRTGEKVFLECVQDMDHENMFWYRQDPGLGLRLIYFSYDVKMKEKGDIPEGYSVSREKKERFSLILESASTNQTSMYLCAIARNYEQYFGPGTRLTVT.

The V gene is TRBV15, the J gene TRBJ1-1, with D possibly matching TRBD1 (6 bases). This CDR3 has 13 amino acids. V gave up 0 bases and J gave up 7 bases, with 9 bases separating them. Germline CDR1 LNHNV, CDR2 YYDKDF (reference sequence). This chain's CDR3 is CATSRDAGVEAFF. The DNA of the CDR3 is TGTGCCACCAGCAGAGATGCAGGGGTTGAAGCTTTCTTT.

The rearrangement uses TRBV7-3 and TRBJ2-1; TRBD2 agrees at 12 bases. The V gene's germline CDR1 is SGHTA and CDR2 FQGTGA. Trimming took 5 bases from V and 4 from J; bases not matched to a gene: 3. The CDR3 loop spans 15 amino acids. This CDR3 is CASSPGLAGYNEQFF. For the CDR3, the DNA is TGTGCCAGCAGCCCAGGACTAGCGGGGTACAATGAGCAGTTCTTC.

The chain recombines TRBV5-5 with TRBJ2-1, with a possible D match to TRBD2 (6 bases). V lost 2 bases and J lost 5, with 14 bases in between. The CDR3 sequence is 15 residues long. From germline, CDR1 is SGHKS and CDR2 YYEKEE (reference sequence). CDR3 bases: TGTGCCAGCAGCTTTTGGGGGACTTCAAACAATGAGCAGTTCTTC. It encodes CASSFWGTSNNEQFF. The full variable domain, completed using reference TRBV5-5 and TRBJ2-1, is DAGVTQSPTHLIKTRGQQVTLRCSPISGHKSVSWYQQVLGQGPQFIFQYYEKEERGRGNFPDRFSARQFPNYSSELNVNALLLGDSALYLCASSFWGTSNNEQFFGPGTRLTVL.

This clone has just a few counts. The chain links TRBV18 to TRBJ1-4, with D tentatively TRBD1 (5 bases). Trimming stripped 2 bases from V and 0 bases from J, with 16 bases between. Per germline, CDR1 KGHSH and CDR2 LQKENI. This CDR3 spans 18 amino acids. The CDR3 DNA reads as TGTGCCAGCTCACCAAGGTCTCGACAGCCAGCAACTAATGAAAAACTGTTTTTT. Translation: CASSPRSRQPATNEKLFF. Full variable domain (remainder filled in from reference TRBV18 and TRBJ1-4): NAGVMQNPRHLVRRRGQEARLRCSPMKGHSHVYWYRQLPEEGLKFMVYLQKENIIDESGMPKERFSAEFPKEGPSILRIQQVVRGDSAAYFCASSPRSRQPATNEKLFFGSGTQLSVL.

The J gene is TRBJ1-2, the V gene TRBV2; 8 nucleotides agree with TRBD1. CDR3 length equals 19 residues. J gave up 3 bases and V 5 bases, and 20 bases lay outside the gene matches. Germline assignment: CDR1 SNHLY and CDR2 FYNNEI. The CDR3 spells CASSNLRYPGGAVDYGYTF. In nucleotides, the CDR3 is TGTGCCAGCAGTAACCTTAGATATCCAGGGGGCGCGGTGGACTATGGCTACACCTTC.

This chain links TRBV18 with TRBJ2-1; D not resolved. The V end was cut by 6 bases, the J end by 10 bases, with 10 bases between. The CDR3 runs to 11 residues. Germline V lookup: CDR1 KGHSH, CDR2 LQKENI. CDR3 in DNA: TGTGCCAGCTCCCCCGGTCGGGAGCAGTTCTTC. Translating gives CASSPGREQFF.

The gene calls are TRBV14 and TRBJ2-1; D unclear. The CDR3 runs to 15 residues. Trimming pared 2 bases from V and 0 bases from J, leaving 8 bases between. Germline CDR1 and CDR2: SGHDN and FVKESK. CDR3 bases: TGTGCCAGCAGCCAACAGGAAAGCTCCTACAATGAGCAGTTCTTC. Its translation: CASSQQESSYNEQFF.

Here the CDR3 DNA reads TGTGCCAGCAGCCAAGGAACGGGTCTGGGTGGTAGCACTGAAGCTTTCTTT. It yields the protein CASSQGTGLGGSTEAFF. The J gene is TRBJ1-1, the V gene TRBV4-2; no definite D call. V lost 1 base and J 4 bases, leaving 19 bases between the germline ends. The CDR3 contains 17 residues. Per the germline V gene, CDR1 is LGHNA and CDR2 is YNFKEQ.

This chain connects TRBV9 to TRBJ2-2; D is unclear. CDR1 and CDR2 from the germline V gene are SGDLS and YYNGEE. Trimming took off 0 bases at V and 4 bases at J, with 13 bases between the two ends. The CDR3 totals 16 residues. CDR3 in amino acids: CASSVGASSPTGELFF. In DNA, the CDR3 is TGTGCCAGCAGCGTAGGGGCCAGCAGTCCCACCGGGGAGCTGTTTTTT.

CDR3 in amino acids: CASSKQGAQDTQYF. The DNA of the CDR3 is TGTGCCAGTAGTAAACAGGGGGCCCAAGATACGCAGTATTTT. The V call is TRBV19, the J call TRBJ2-3, with TRBD1 matching over 9 bases. The CDR3 sequence is 14 residues long. Germline CDR1 reads LNHDA; CDR2 reads SQIVND (reference sequence). V trimming: 4 bases; J trimming: 5 bases; junction bases outside the gene matches: 4. The complete variable domain, with remaining parts taken from reference TRBV19 and TRBJ2-3, reads DGGITQSPKYLFRKEGQNVTLSCEQNLNHDAMYWYRQDPGQGLRLIYYSQIVNDFQKGDIAEGYSVSREKKESFPLTVTSAQKNPTAFYLCASSKQGAQDTQYFGPGTRLTVL.

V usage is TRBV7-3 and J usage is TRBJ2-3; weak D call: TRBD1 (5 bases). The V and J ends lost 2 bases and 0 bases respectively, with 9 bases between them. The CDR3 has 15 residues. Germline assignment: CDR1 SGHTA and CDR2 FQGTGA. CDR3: CASSLSGPSTDTQYF. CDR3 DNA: TGTGCCAGCAGCTTATCAGGGCCTAGCACAGATACGCAGTATTTT. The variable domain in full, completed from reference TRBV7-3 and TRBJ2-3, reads GAGVSQTPSNKVTEKGKYVELRCDPISGHTALYWYRQSLGQGPEFLIYFQGTGAADDSGLPNDRFFAVRPEGSVSTLKIQRTERGDSAVYLCASSLSGPSTDTQYFGPGTRLTVL.

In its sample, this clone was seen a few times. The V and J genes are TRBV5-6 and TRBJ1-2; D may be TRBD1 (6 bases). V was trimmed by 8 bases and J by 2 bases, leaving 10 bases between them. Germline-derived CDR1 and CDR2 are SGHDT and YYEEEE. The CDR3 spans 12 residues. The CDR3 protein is CASGTRNYGYTF. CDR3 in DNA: TGTGCCAGTGGGACACGCAACTATGGCTACACCTTC.

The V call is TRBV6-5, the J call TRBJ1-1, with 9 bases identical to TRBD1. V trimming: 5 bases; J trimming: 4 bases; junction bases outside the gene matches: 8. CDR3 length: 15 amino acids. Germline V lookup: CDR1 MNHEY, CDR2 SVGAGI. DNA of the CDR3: TGTGCCAGCAGTACAACAGGGGGCGCCGGCACTGAAGCTTTCTTT. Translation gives CASSTTGGAGTEAFF.

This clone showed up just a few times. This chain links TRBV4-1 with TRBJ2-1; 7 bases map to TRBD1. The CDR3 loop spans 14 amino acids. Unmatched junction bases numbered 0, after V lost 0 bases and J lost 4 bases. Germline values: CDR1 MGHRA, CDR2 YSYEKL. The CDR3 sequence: CASSQETGYNEQFF. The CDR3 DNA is TGCGCCAGCAGCCAAGAGACAGGGTACAATGAGCAGTTCTTC.

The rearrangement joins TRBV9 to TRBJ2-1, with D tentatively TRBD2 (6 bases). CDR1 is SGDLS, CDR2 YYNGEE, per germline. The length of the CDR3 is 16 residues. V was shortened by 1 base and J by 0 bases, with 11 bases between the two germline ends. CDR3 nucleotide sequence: TGTGCCAGCAGCGTAATGGGAGGAAACTCCTACAATGAGCAGTTCTTC. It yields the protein CASSVMGGNSYNEQFF.

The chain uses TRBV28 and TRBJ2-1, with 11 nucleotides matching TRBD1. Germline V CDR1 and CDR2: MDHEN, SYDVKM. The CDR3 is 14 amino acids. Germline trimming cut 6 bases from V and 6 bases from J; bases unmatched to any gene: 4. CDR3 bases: TGTGCCAGCAGAACCGGGACAGGGGGCAATGAGCAGTTCTTC. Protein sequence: CASRTGTGGNEQFF.

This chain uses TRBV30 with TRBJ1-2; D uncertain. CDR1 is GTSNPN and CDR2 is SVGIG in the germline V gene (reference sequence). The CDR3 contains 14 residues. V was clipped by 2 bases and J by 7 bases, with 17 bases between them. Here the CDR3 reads CAWSPPRVGVGYTF. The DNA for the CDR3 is TGTGCCTGGAGTCCCCCCCGGGTCGGGGTTGGCTACACCTTC.

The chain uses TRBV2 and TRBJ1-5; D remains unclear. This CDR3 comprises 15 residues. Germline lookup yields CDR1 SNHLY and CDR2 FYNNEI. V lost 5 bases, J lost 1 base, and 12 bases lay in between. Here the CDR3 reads CASSSDRQSNQPQHF. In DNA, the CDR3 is TGTGCCAGCAGTTCAGACCGACAAAGCAATCAGCCCCAGCATTTT.

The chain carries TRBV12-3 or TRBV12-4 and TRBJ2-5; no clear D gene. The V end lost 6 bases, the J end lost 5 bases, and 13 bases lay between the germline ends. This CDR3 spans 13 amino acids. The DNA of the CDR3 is TGTGCCAGCAGATCCATGATACTGGAGACCCAGTACTTC. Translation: CASRSMILETQYF.

The CDR3 DNA reads TGCGCCAGCAGGCCTTTTGATACAGATGGCTACACCTTC. Protein: CASRPFDTDGYTF. This chain connects TRBV10-1 to TRBJ1-2; D remains unclear. V lost 6 bases to trimming and J lost 6 bases, with 14 bases between them. The CDR3 extends over 13 amino acids. CDR1 WNHNN and CDR2 SYGVQD come from the germline V gene (reference sequence).

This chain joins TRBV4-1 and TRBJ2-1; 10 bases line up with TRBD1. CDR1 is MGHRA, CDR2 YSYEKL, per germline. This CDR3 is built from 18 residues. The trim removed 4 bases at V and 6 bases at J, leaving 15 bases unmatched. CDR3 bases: TGCGCCAGCAGCCGGGACAGGGGATACTTTCGGGGGTCCAATGAGCAGTTCTTC. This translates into CASSRDRGYFRGSNEQFF.

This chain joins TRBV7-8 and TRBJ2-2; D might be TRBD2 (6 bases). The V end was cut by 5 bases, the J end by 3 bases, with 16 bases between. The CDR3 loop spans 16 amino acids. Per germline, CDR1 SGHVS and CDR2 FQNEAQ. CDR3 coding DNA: TGTGCCAGCAGCCCACGGCGGGGCGAGGACACCGGGGAGCTGTTTTTT. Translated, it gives CASSPRRGEDTGELFF.